These T cell receptor beta chains were read from a single sample in a study of response to subunit inactivated influenza vaccine. TCRdb itself ran the RT-PCR reads through MiXCR, one entry per CDR3 protein. Among hundreds of thousands of distinct CDR3 sequences, about a sixth were seen once, and the ten largest hold roughly 10%. The sequencing used PBMCs from blood, collected approximately 13 days after vaccination. These receptors all stem from a man between 45 and 60 years old who received an inactivated influenza vaccine. CDR3s include the opening cysteine and the closing phenylalanine or tryptophan. Each record gives: D gene, clone size, V gene, J gene, CDR3 DNA, CDR3 protein. A D gene is named only where the DNA matches it firmly. The size entry is marked missing in some rows and otherwise reads once, few, many or a size class.

>-|many|TRBV24-1|TRBJ2-7
TGTGCCACCAGTGATTTTACCAACGAGCAGTACTTC
CATSDFTNEQYF
>-|-|TRBV20-1|TRBJ2-3
TGCAGTGCTAGAGGGGACTCGCAGTATTTT
CSARGDSQYF
>-|few|TRBV30|TRBJ2-2
TGTGCCTGGAGTGAGGGGGGAGCGCGGACCGGGGAGCTGTTTTTT
CAWSEGGARTGELFF
>TRBD2|-|TRBV4-2|TRBJ2-3
TGTGCCAGCAGCCAGGGTTACTTAAGCGGGGGGGCCACAGATACGCAGTATTTT
CASSQGYLSGGATDTQYF
>-|few|TRBV10-3|TRBJ2-1
TGTGCCATCAGTCCTAATACACTGAGCTCCTACAATGAGCAGTTCTTC
CAISPNTLSSYNEQFF
>-|few|TRBV6-6|TRBJ2-5
TGTGCCAGCAGTTCGGCTGGATTCGGGACCCAGTACTTC
CASSSAGFGTQYF
>-|-|TRBV30|TRBJ2-3
TGTGCCTGGAGTGTACGGGGGCTAGCGATAACAGATACGCAGTATTTT
CAWSVRGLAITDTQYF
>-|few|TRBV12-3/TRBV12-4|TRBJ2-3
TGTGCCAGCAGTTTAGAAGGGCTGGGGAGCACAGATACGCAGTATTTT
CASSLEGLGSTDTQYF
>TRBD2|few|TRBV12-3/TRBV12-4|TRBJ2-1
TGTGCCAGCAGTCCCCTGGGTGGGGCGGGAGGTTCTACAAATGAGCAGTTCTTC
CASSPLGGAGGSTNEQFF
>-|-|TRBV28|TRBJ2-1
TGTGCCAGCAGTTTGGTTGTGAGGAACAGTGGCCCGTTCTTC
CASSLVVRNSGPFF
>-|few|TRBV20-1|TRBJ2-1
TGCAGTGCTAGAACAGGGACCGGCTACAATGAGCAGTTCTTC
CSARTGTGYNEQFF
>TRBD2|many|TRBV7-7|TRBJ2-1
TGTGCTAGCAGCTACTCTAGCGGCCACAATGAGCAGTTCTTC
CASSYSSGHNEQFF
>-|-|TRBV29-1|TRBJ1-2
TGCAGCGTGTCGACGTCCCTAAGCTATGGCTACACCTTC
CSVSTSLSYGYTF
>-|many|TRBV5-6|TRBJ2-1
TGTGCCAGCAGCTGGGGACCCGTCATCACAAACAATGAGCAGTTCTTC
CASSWGPVITNNEQFF
>-|many|TRBV12-3/TRBV12-4|TRBJ1-1
TGTGCCAGCAGTTTTGATGAGAACACTGAAGCTTTCTTT
CASSFDENTEAFF
>-|many|TRBV6-5|TRBJ2-7
TGTGCCAGCAGTTTCCGTGGGCCAGGGAGCCACGAGCAGTACTTC
CASSFRGPGSHEQYF
>-|many|TRBV20-1|TRBJ1-2
TGCAGTGCTAGCCAGAGTGACTATGGCTACACCTTC
CSASQSDYGYTF
>-|few|TRBV20-1|TRBJ2-2
TGCAGTGCTATCAGGGGCGACAACACCGGGGAGCTGTTTTTT
CSAIRGDNTGELFF
>-|-|TRBV6-5|TRBJ1-1
TGTGCCAGCAGTTACGGCGATAACACTGAAGCTTTCTTT
CASSYGDNTEAFF
>-|few|TRBV19|TRBJ2-2
TGTGCCTCCCACCGAAACACCGGGGAGCTGTTTTTT
CASHRNTGELFF
>-|few|TRBV10-3|TRBJ2-3
TGTGCCATCAGTGAGTACGCAGATACGCAGTATTTT
CAISEYADTQYF
>TRBD2|few|TRBV28|TRBJ2-2
TGTGCCAGCAGTTTATTGACTAGCGGGGCCGGGGAGCTGTTTTTT
CASSLLTSGAGELFF
>-|few|TRBV28|TRBJ2-5
TGTGCCAGCAGTCTGCAGACAGGTTTTACCCAAGAGACCCAGTACTTC
CASSLQTGFTQETQYF
>TRBD1|few|TRBV2|TRBJ1-5
TGTGCCAGCACAGACAGGGGAAGATATGGCAATCAGCCCCAGCATTTT
CASTDRGRYGNQPQHF
>-|many|TRBV20-1|TRBJ2-7
TGCAGTGCTAGTGACGGTTACGAGCAGTACTTC
CSASDGYEQYF
>-|-|TRBV4-2|TRBJ1-1
TGTGCCAGCAGCCCCACTCTCTCCAGGGTGAACACTGAAGCTTTCTTT
CASSPTLSRVNTEAFF
>-|-|TRBV5-1|TRBJ2-3
TGCGCCAGCAGCGCAAGGACCACAGGCACAGATACGCAGTATTTT
CASSARTTGTDTQYF
>TRBD2|-|TRBV7-2|TRBJ2-7
TGTGCCAGCAGCTTGGGACTAATAGCCAGCCACGAGCAGTACTTC
CASSLGLIASHEQYF
>-|-|TRBV20-1|TRBJ1-4
TGCAGTGCCGCCCACGGTAGTCTTAATGAAAAACTGTTTTTT
CSAAHGSLNEKLFF
>TRBD2|-|TRBV12-3/TRBV12-4|TRBJ2-5
TGTGCCAGCAGACCTAGCGGGGGTGGGGAGACCCAGTACTTC
CASRPSGGGETQYF
>-|few|TRBV6-2/TRBV6-3|TRBJ2-7
TGTGCCAGCAGTTTTCGCTACGAGCAGCACTTC
CASSFRYEQHF
>TRBD2|few|TRBV20-1|TRBJ2-5
TGCAGTGCTATGAGTACTAGCGGGAGGGGGGCCCAGTACTTC
CSAMSTSGRGAQYF
>-|-|TRBV5-6|TRBJ1-1
TGTGCCAGCAGCCGAATAATAACAGGGAGTGCTGAAGCTTTCTTT
CASSRIITGSAEAFF
>-|-|TRBV4-2|TRBJ1-2
TGTGCCAGCAGCCAAGAACAGACCTATGGCTACACCTTC
CASSQEQTYGYTF
>TRBD1|few|TRBV6-5|TRBJ2-1
TGTGCCAGCAGTAACGGAAGAACAGGGGGCGCAAGGAATGAGCAGTTCTTC
CASSNGRTGGARNEQFF
>-|few|TRBV24-1|TRBJ1-2
TGTGCCACCAGTGATTACGACAGCTTCTATGGCTACACCTTC
CATSDYDSFYGYTF
>TRBD2|few|TRBV7-2|TRBJ2-2
TGTGCCAGCAGCTTCACTAGCGGGAGCGGGGGCGGGGAGCTGTTTTTT
CASSFTSGSGGGELFF
>-|few|TRBV5-1|TRBJ2-3
TGCGCCAGCCTTCCTCTTGGGATTAGCACAGATACGCAGTATTTT
CASLPLGISTDTQYF
>-|many|TRBV12-3/TRBV12-4|TRBJ1-4
TGTGCCAGCAGCCCTACCGGGGGCCCTAATGAAAAACTGTTTTTT
CASSPTGGPNEKLFF
>-|few|TRBV20-1|TRBJ1-1
TGCAGTGCTAAGGGCCGAGGGGCCACTGAAGCTTTCTTT
CSAKGRGATEAFF
>TRBD2|-|TRBV18|TRBJ2-1
TGTGCCAGCTCCCCCCTAGCGGGAGCTTTCGGGGAGCAGTTCTTC
CASSPLAGAFGEQFF
>-|-|TRBV12-3/TRBV12-4|TRBJ1-1
TGTGCCAGCAGGCCGGGGGGAGCCCCTGAAGCTTTCTTT
CASRPGGAPEAFF
>-|few|TRBV2|TRBJ1-1
TGTGCCAGCAAGATGGGGGGGTCTGTCACTGAAGCTTTCTTT
CASKMGGSVTEAFF
>-|-|TRBV19|TRBJ2-1
TGTGCCAGTAGTGATAGAAGTGAGCAGTTCTTC
CASSDRSEQFF
>-|-|TRBV5-1|TRBJ2-7
TGCGCCAGCAGCTCCGCCTGGGTTCCCTACGAGCAGTACTTC
CASSSAWVPYEQYF
>TRBD2|few|TRBV11-2|TRBJ2-5
TGTGCCAGCAGCTGGGGGACTAGCGGGGGCCTAGAACGGGAGACCCAGTACTTC
CASSWGTSGGLERETQYF
>-|-|TRBV3-1|TRBJ2-5
TGTGCCAGCAGCCAAGAGGGCGGGAATGGTCGAGAGACCCAGTACTTC
CASSQEGGNGRETQYF
>TRBD2|-|TRBV6-1|TRBJ2-7
TGTGCCAGCAGGGGACTAGCGGGTGAGCAGTACTTC
CASRGLAGEQYF
>-|few|TRBV7-2|TRBJ2-5
TGTGCCAGCAGCTTCAGTGCAGGACGACATTGGGAGACCCAGTACTTC
CASSFSAGRHWETQYF
>TRBD2|-|TRBV2|TRBJ2-2
TGTGCCAGCAGTGTCCAGCGGGGACCGGTGGCCGGGGAGCTGTTTTTT
CASSVQRGPVAGELFF
>TRBD1|-|TRBV20-1|TRBJ2-7
TGCAGTGCTACCGGACAGGGCGGGACCTACGAGCAGTACTTC
CSATGQGGTYEQYF
>TRBD1|few|TRBV14|TRBJ1-1
TGTGCCAGCAGCCCTCCCAGGGGGACCACTGAAGCTTTCTTT
CASSPPRGTTEAFF
>TRBD1|few|TRBV7-2|TRBJ2-5
TGTGCCAGCAGCCGAATGGGACAGGGCCAAGAGACCCAGTACTTC
CASSRMGQGQETQYF
>-|-|TRBV11-2|TRBJ1-6
TGTGCCAGCAGCTCATGGAGAAATTCACCCCTCCACTTT
CASSSWRNSPLHF